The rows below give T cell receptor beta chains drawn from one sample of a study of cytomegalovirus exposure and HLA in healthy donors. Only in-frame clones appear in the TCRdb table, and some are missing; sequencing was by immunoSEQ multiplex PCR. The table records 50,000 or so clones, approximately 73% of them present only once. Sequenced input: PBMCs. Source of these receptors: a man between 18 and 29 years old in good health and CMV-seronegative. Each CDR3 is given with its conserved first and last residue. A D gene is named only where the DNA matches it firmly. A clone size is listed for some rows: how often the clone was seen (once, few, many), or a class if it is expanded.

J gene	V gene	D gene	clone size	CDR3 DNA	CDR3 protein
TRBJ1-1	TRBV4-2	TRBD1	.	TGTGCCAGCAGCCAAGTTAGGCAGGGGGCCGTCCCCTTGACTGAAGCTTTCTTT	CASSQVRQGAVPLTEAFF
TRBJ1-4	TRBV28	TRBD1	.	TGTGCCAGCAGCCTGGCTGGACAGGGGCCGAAAAATGAAAAACTGTTTTTT	CASSLAGQGPKNEKLFF
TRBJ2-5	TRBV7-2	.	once	TGTGCCAGCAGCTTCCGGCAGGTTCAGGCCCAGTACTTC	CASSFRQVQAQYF
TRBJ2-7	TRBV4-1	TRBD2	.	TGCGCCAGCAGCCAATTCACTAGCGGGAGTGGTTCCTACGAGCAGTACTTC	CASSQFTSGSGSYEQYF
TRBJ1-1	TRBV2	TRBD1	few	TGTGCCAGCATCGTAGACAGGGGCGTGAACACTGAAGCTTTCTTT	CASIVDRGVNTEAFF
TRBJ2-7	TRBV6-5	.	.	TGTGCCAGCAGACCACCGGACATCGGGGGCGAGCAGTACTTC	CASRPPDIGGEQYF
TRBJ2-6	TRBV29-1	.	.	TGCAGCGTTATCCGGGACAACTCTGGGGCCAACGTCCTGACTTTC	CSVIRDNSGANVLTF
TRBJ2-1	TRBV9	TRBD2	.	TGTGCCAGCAGCGTAGGATCTAGCGGGCCTCATGAGCAGTTCTTC	CASSVGSSGPHEQFF
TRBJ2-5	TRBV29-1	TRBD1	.	TGCAGCGTTGGAGGGGGGACAGGGGTCCAAGAGACCCAGTACTTC	CSVGGGTGVQETQYF
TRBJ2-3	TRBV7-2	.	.	TGTGCCAGCAGCTTAGGCAGGGCTGATACGCAGTATTTT	CASSLGRADTQYF
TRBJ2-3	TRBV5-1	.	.	TGCGCCAGCAGCTTGGTAACAGATACGCAGTATTTT	CASSLVTDTQYF
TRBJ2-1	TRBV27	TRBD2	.	TGTGCCAGCAGTTGGGTGGGGCCTAGCGGGCTACCTAGCTCCTACAATGAGCAGTTCTTC	CASSWVGPSGLPSSYNEQFF
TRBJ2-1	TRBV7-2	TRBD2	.	TGTGCCAGCAGCCCGAGCGGGGCCTACAATGAGCAGTTCTTC	CASSPSGAYNEQFF
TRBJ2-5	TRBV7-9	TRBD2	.	TGTGCCAGCAGCGCACTAGCGGGAGGGCCCTATGAGACCCAGTACTTC	CASSALAGGPYETQYF
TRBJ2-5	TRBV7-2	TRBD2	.	TGTGCCAGCAGCTCACCGTGGGGGGGGAACCAAGAGACCCAGTACTTC	CASSSPWGGNQETQYF
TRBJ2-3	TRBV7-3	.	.	TGTGCCAGCAGCTTATTGGGGGGAGGTGGGGATACGCAGTATTTT	CASSLLGGGGDTQYF
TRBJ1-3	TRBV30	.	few	TGTGCCTGGAGTGTACAAGACTCTGGAAACACCATATATTTT	CAWSVQDSGNTIYF
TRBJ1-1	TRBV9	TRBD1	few	TGTGCCAGCAGAGTCGGACAGGGCACTGAAGCTTTCTTT	CASRVGQGTEAFF
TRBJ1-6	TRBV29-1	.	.	TGCAGCGTTGCAGGCCAGGTGGGTTCACCCCTCCACTTT	CSVAGQVGSPLHF
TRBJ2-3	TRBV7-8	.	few	TGTGCCAGCAGCCGAGGACTCATAGATACGCAGTATTTT	CASSRGLIDTQYF
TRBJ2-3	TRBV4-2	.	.	TGTGCCAGCAGCCAAGAATCGGGACTGCCGACGGAGACGCAGTATTTT	CASSQESGLPTETQYF
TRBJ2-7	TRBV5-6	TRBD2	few	TGTGCCAGCAGCCCGCGGCTAGCGGGCTCCTACGAGCAGTACTTC	CASSPRLAGSYEQYF
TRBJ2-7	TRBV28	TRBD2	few	TGTGCCAGCAGTCCTCAGACTAGCGGCGCCTACGAGCAGTACTTC	CASSPQTSGAYEQYF
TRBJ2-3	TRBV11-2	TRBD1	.	TGTGCCAGCAGCTTAGACCTACAGGGGGCTGCAGATACGCAGTATTTT	CASSLDLQGAADTQYF
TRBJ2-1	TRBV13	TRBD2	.	TGTGCCAGCAGCCCCGATCGTACTAGCGGGATCGGCTCCTACAATGAGCAGTTCTTC	CASSPDRTSGIGSYNEQFF
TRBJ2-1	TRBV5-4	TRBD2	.	TGTGCCAGCAGCCCTGCCCTAGCGGTTTCCTACAATGAGCAGTTCTTC	CASSPALAVSYNEQFF
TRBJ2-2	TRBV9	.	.	TGTGCCAGCAGCGCCTACACCGGGGAGCTGTTTTTT	CASSAYTGELFF
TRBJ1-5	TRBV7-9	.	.	TGTGCCAGCAGCTTAAGGAATTCTGCGGACAGCGAATTCAATCAGCCCCAGCATTTT	CASSLRNSADSEFNQPQHF
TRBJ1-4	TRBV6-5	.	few	TGTGCCAGCAGTTTGGCCCTCAGTGAAAAACTGTTTTTT	CASSLALSEKLFF
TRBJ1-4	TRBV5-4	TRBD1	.	TGTGCCAGCAGCCCCTCCGGGACAGAGAATGAAAAACTGTTTTTT	CASSPSGTENEKLFF
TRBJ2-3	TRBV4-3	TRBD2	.	TGCGCCAGCAGCCAAGATTTAGGGGCTAGCGGGAATGTAGATACGCAGTATTTT	CASSQDLGASGNVDTQYF
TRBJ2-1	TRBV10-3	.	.	TGTGCCATCACCATCGACACAGAGCAGTTCTTC	CAITIDTEQFF
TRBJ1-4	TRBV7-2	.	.	TGTGCCAGCAGCTTGAACAGGCGAAGTAATGAAAAACTGTTTTTT	CASSLNRRSNEKLFF
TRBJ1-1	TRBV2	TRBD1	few	TGTGCCAGCAGTGATAACAGGGGACTTAACACTGAAGCTTTCTTT	CASSDNRGLNTEAFF
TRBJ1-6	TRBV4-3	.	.	TGCGCCAGCAGCCAAGAGTCCCAGGCGAATTCACCCCTCCACTTT	CASSQESQANSPLHF
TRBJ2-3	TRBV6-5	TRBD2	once	TGTGCCAGCAGTTACTCGGGAGGGGCAGATACGCAGTATTTT	CASSYSGGADTQYF
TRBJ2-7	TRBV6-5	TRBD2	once	TGTGCCAGCAGTTACGAAAGGGGAGGGGACGAGCAGTACTTC	CASSYERGGDEQYF
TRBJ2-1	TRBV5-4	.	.	TGTGCCAGCAGCTTAGGAGATGCGGCAGGGTTCGGGAATGAGCAGTTCTTC	CASSLGDAAGFGNEQFF
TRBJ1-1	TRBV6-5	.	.	TGTGCCAGCAGTTACTCGCCCGGGGGGGACACTGAAGCTTTCTTT	CASSYSPGGDTEAFF
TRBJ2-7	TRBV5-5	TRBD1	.	TGTGCCAGCAGCCCCGGGACAGGAAGGGAGCAGTACTTC	CASSPGTGREQYF
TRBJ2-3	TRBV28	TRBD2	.	TGTGCCAGCAGTCAAACTAGCGGACCCGGCACAGATACGCAGTATTTT	CASSQTSGPGTDTQYF
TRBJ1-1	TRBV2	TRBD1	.	TGTGCCAGCAGCCGGACAGGATTCACTGAAGCTTTCTTT	CASSRTGFTEAFF
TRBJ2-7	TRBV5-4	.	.	TGTGCCAGCAGCTTAACCGGGGTTGACGAGCAGTACTTC	CASSLTGVDEQYF
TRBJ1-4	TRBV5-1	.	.	TGCGCCAGCAGCCTGACGGGGGAAAAACTGTTTTTT	CASSLTGEKLFF
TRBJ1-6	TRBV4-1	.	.	TGCGCCAGCAGCCAAGAAGGAGGGGCAGGGTCACCCCTCCACTTT	CASSQEGGAGSPLHF
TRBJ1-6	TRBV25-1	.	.	TGTGCCAGCAGTGAAGGGAGGGTGGCTAATTCACCCCTCCACTTT	CASSEGRVANSPLHF
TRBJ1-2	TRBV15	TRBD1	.	TGTGCCACCAGCGATATTAGGACAGGCAATGGCTACACCTTC	CATSDIRTGNGYTF
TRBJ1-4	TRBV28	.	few	TGTGCCACCACCTCTAACCCGAGCGGGGGTGAAAAACTGTTTTTT	CATTSNPSGGEKLFF
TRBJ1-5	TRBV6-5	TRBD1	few	TGTGCCAGCAGTAACGGACAGGGGAGACAGCCCCAGCATTTT	CASSNGQGRQPQHF
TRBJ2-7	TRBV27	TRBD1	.	TGTGCCAGCAGTTTAAGAGGACAGGGGAAGTACTTC	CASSLRGQGKYF
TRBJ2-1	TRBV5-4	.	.	TGTGCCAGCAGCCCCGGACAGTTCTCCTACAATGAGCAGTTCTTC	CASSPGQFSYNEQFF
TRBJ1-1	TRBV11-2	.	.	TGTGCCAGCAGCTTAGTGGGGGGGGCAACCTCGGACGCTTTCTTT	CASSLVGGATSDAFF
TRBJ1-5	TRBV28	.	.	TGTGCCAGCAGCCTTCTTAATCAGCCCCAGCATTTT	CASSLLNQPQHF
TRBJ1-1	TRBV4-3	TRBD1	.	TGCGCCAGCAGCCTGGGACAGGGGATCCCTGAAGCTTTCTTT	CASSLGQGIPEAFF
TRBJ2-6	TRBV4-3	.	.	TGCGCCAGCAGCAGACGGGGAACCGGGACTCAGTTAGTCCTGACTTTC	CASSRRGTGTQLVLTF
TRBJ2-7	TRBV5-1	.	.	TGCGCCAGCGGGCGGGATGGCACCTACGAGCAGTACTTC	CASGRDGTYEQYF
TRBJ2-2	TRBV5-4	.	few	TGTGCCAGCCCCGGCGGGACCGGGGAGCTGTTTTTT	CASPGGTGELFF
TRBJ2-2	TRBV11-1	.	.	TGTGCCAGCGGAGGGCGAACCGGGGAGCTGTTTTTT	CASGGRTGELFF
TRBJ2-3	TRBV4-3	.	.	TGCGCCAGCAGCCAAGATTCCGGGGATACGCAGTATTTT	CASSQDSGDTQYF
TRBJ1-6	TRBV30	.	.	TGTGCCTGGAGACAGAATTCACCCCTCCACTTT	CAWRQNSPLHF